Below, 20 T cell receptor beta chains from the same sample are listed, as sequenced in a study of cytomegalovirus exposure and HLA in healthy donors. The PCR used 60 Vbeta and 13 Jbeta primers. The assay was immunoSEQ multiplex PCR, and TCRdb's table has in-frame clones only and misses some. The specimen's table records roughly 60,000 clones. The sample comprised PBMCs. Receptor source: a young woman in good health and CMV-seronegative.

The chain recombines TRBV25-1 with TRBJ1-2; 8 bases fit TRBD1. The trim removed 6 bases at V and 5 bases at J, leaving 8 bases unmatched. CDR1 is MGHDK and CDR2 is SYGVNS in the germline V gene. CDR3 length equals 14 residues. Here the CDR3 reads CASRDLDREYGYTF. CDR3 coding DNA: TGTGCCAGCAGAGACCTGGACAGGGAGTATGGCTACACCTTC.

V usage is TRBV5-5 and J usage is TRBJ1-2; 7 nucleotides align to TRBD1. V trimming: 5 bases; J trimming: 4 bases; junction bases outside the gene matches: 8. The germline V gene has CDR1 SGHKS and CDR2 YYEKEE (reference sequence). The CDR3 totals 14 residues. The CDR3 loop is CASSSTGTVYGYTF. The CDR3 nucleotides are TGTGCCAGCAGTTCAACCGGGACAGTCTATGGCTACACCTTC.

This rearrangement joins TRBV2 to TRBJ1-2, with 7 bases fitting TRBD1. This CDR3 region has 12 residues. Germline CDR1 is SNHLY and CDR2 is FYNNEI. The V gene end was trimmed by 8 bases and the J gene end by 8 bases; junction bases not matched to a gene: 8. CDR3 region: CASLGTVRGYTF. In DNA form, the CDR3 reads TGTGCCAGCCTAGGGACAGTTAGGGGCTACACCTTC. The entire variable domain, with the rest obtained from reference TRBV2 and TRBJ1-2, is as follows: EPEVTQTPSHQVTQMGQEVILRCVPISNHLYFYWYRQILGQKVEFLVSFYNNEISEKSEIFDDQFSVERPDGSNFTLKIRSTKLEDSAMYFCASLGTVRGYTFGSGTRLTVV.

This chain joins TRBV5-1 and TRBJ1-1; D gene ambiguous. This CDR3 comprises 15 residues. The ends were cut back, 0 bases at V and 0 bases at J, with 9 bases in the middle. The germline gives CDR1 SGHRS, CDR2 YFSETQ. The CDR3 DNA reads TGCGCCAGCAGCTTGGAGGTCAGCGTGAACACTGAAGCTTTCTTT. Amino acid sequence: CASSLEVSVNTEAFF. The whole variable domain, filled in from reference TRBV5-1 and TRBJ1-1, reads KAGVTQTPRYLIKTRGQQVTLSCSPISGHRSVSWYQQTPGQGLQFLFEYFSETQRNKGNFPGRFSGRQFSNSRSEMNVSTLELGDSALYLCASSLEVSVNTEAFFGQGTRLTVV.

The chain uses TRBV2 and TRBJ2-1, with a tentative D call TRBD2 (6 bases). V gave up 1 base and J gave up 5 bases, with 9 bases separating them. CDR1 SNHLY and CDR2 FYNNEI come from the germline V gene. This CDR3 has 14 residues. The CDR3 here is CASSEGTTDNEQFF. The CDR3, as DNA: TGTGCCAGCAGTGAAGGGACTACCGACAATGAGCAGTTCTTC.

The chain has TRBV5-1 and TRBJ1-2, with TRBD1 identical over 7 bases. The germline V gene has CDR1 SGHRS and CDR2 YFSETQ. Trimming removed 3 bases from V and 8 bases from J; junction bases left unmatched: 10. The CDR3 sequence is 14 residues long. The CDR3 DNA reads TGCGCCAGCAGCTCGGGGACAGCAAGAGCGGGCTACACCTTC. Its translation is CASSSGTARAGYTF.

J is TRBJ2-2 and V is TRBV25-1, with a weak D call TRBD1 (8 bases). Trimming took off 1 base at V and 8 bases at J, with 17 bases between the two ends. This CDR3 is built from 16 residues. Looked up from germline, CDR1 is MGHDK and CDR2 is SYGVNS. CDR3 coding DNA: TGTGCCAGCAGTGAATCAGCGGGGCAGGGGGCAGGGGAGCTGTTTTTT. It encodes CASSESAGQGAGELFF.

V gene TRBV6-5 combines with J gene TRBJ2-1; D might be TRBD1 (6 bases). This CDR3 has 12 amino acids. The V end lost 6 bases, the J end lost 8 bases, and 11 bases lay between the germline ends. Germline CDR1 MNHEY, CDR2 SVGAGI. The CDR3 protein is CASSQGRDEQFF. The DNA for the CDR3 is TGTGCCAGCAGCCAGGGGCGGGATGAGCAGTTCTTC.

Turning to this clone: The junction and the germline gene differ at one end; a read error may be behind it. The chain uses TRBV7-2 and TRBJ2-5, with TRBD2 as a possible D gene (5 bases). This CDR3 is built from 12 residues. Germline values: CDR1 SGHTA, CDR2 FQGNSA. The CDR3 DNA reads TGTGCCAGCAGCCAATACTGGGAGAACCAGTACTTC. Translating it yields CASSQYWENQYF.

The chain joins TRBV28 to TRBJ1-2; unclear D gene. Trimming cost V 3 bases and J 5 bases, with 7 bases left between them. The length of the CDR3 is 12 residues. Germline values: CDR1 MDHEN, CDR2 SYDVKM. CDR3 DNA: TGTGCCAGCAGTTTGGAGCGATATGGCTACACCTTC. It codes for CASSLERYGYTF.

The chain is built from TRBV4-2 and TRBJ1-2, with TRBD1 matching over 9 bases. J lost 1 base, V lost 3 bases, and 6 bases had no gene match. CDR1 is LGHNA, CDR2 YNFKEQ, per germline. This CDR3 contains 16 residues. This CDR3 reads CASSQMGTGLNYGYTF. As DNA, the CDR3 is TGTGCCAGCAGCCAGATGGGGACAGGGCTTAACTATGGCTACACCTTC.

About this clone itself: One junction end disagrees with the germline gene, perhaps due to a read error. This chain links TRBV2 with TRBJ1-2; D remains unclear. Germline V CDR1 and CDR2: SNHLY, FYNNEI. There are 14 residues in the CDR3. CDR3 nucleotides: TGTGCCAGCAGGGAAGGGAGTTCTAACTATGGCTACACCTTC. Amino acids: CASREGSSNYGYTF.

To note about this clone: The junction differs from germline at one of its ends, possibly a read error. CDR3 in amino acids: CASSPGLAETDKQYF. CDR3 bases: TGTGCCAGCAGTCCGGGACTAGCCGAAACGGATAAGCAGTATTTT. This chain links TRBV6-5 with TRBJ2-3, with 9 bases lining up with TRBD2. Looked up from germline, CDR1 is MNHEY and CDR2 is SVGAGI. The CDR3 totals 15 residues.

The chain couples TRBV5-1 to TRBJ2-1; D may be TRBD2 (5 bases). Per the germline V gene, CDR1 is SGHRS and CDR2 is YFSETQ. This CDR3 spans 14 amino acids. Trimming shortened V by 1 base and J by 5 bases, and 10 bases separated the two germline ends. The CDR3 DNA reads TGCGCCAGCAGCTTGTCCACCGGGGACAATGAGCAGTTCTTC. As protein: CASSLSTGDNEQFF.

This chain joins TRBV6-1 and TRBJ1-4, with TRBD1 as a possible D gene (6 bases). Germline CDR1 MNHNS, CDR2 SASEGT. CDR3 length: 14 residues. Trimming pared 2 bases from V and 8 bases from J, leaving 12 bases between. In DNA, the CDR3 is TGTGCCAGCAGTGAAAGGGGGTTTCGGGAAAAACTGTTTTTT. This sequence encodes CASSERGFREKLFF.

The chain combines TRBV7-9 with TRBJ1-5; D is unclear. The CDR3 is 17 amino acids. V was clipped by 1 base and J by 2 bases, with 15 bases between them. Germline V gives CDR1 SEHNR, CDR2 FQNEAQ (reference sequence). CDR3: CASSLVGGNAGNQPQHF. As DNA, the CDR3 is TGTGCCAGCAGCTTAGTAGGAGGGAATGCGGGCAATCAGCCCCAGCATTTT.

The chain links TRBV13 to TRBJ2-5, with 8 positions matching TRBD2. Trimming at V came to 2 bases and at J to 3 bases, leaving 8 bases not matched to a gene. The germline V gene has CDR1 PRHDT and CDR2 FYEKMQ (reference sequence). The CDR3 spans 16 residues. CDR3 amino acids: CASSLIGREEEETQYF. The DNA of the CDR3 is TGTGCCAGCAGCTTAATTGGGCGGGAGGAGGAAGAGACCCAGTACTTC.

V and J are TRBV5-1 and TRBJ2-7; TRBD1 aligns across 9 bases. CDR1 and CDR2 (germline): SGHRS, YFSETQ. J gave up 3 bases and V 4 bases, and 11 bases lay outside the gene matches. The CDR3 runs 16 residues. CDR3 amino acids: CASSPKGTGSIYEQYF. The CDR3 bases are TGCGCCAGCAGCCCGAAGGGGACAGGGAGCATCTACGAGCAGTACTTC.

This rearrangement joins TRBV12-2 to TRBJ2-2; the table's TRBD2 call for D was not verified on the DNA. TRBV12-2 corresponds to a pseudogene. CDR3 length equals 18 residues. The CDR3 loop is CASRDLVIGEVDTGELFF. CDR3 DNA sequence: TGTGCAAGTCGTGACTTGGTTATAGGAGAAGTCGACACCGGGGAGCTGTTTTTT.

This chain joins TRBV5-6 and TRBJ2-1; unclear D gene. Trimming stripped 6 bases from V and 4 bases from J, with 11 bases between. Germline CDR1 and CDR2: SGHDT and YYEEEE. The CDR3 is 13 amino acids. CDR3 coding DNA: TGTGCCAGCACCCTAACGGAGTACAATGAGCAGTTCTTC. This gives the protein CASTLTEYNEQFF.